The TCR beta chain described here comes from a study of shared clonotypes between healthy human individuals. Study as a whole: Per-donor plates numbered three CD4 naive, three CD4 memory, two CD8 naive and one CD8 memory.

Positive CCR7 selection of CD45RO-negative cells yielded the naive CD8 cells, and terminally differentiated effector memory CD45RA+ cells were excluded. The junction had 13 bases not matched to a gene; V was cut back by 0 bases and J by 8 bases. The CDR3 is made up of 17 amino acids. Germline lookup yields CDR1 SGHRS and CDR2 YFSETQ. Sequencing was performed with immunoSEQ multiplex PCR; in TCRdb, only in-frame clones are kept and a portion is missing. Found here are millions of clones, approximately 94% of them singletons; the top ten hold roughly 1%. A word on this clone: Its antigen is unknown.

General observations from the study: Genetic and exposure-history diversity was limited by the small donor number. Among non-shared clonotypes, generation probabilities were lower than among those shared by all four donors.

This sequence joins TRBV5-1 and TRBJ2-1; 8 bases are a match to TRBD2. This sequence was found in a man between 18 and 35 years old in good health. Sequencing was done on a sample of naive CD8+ T cells sorted from blood. The CDR3 loop is CASSLGSGAGASDEQFF. The CDR3, as DNA: TGCGCCAGCAGCTTGGGTTCCGGAGCGGGAGCTTCCGATGAGCAGTTCTTC.